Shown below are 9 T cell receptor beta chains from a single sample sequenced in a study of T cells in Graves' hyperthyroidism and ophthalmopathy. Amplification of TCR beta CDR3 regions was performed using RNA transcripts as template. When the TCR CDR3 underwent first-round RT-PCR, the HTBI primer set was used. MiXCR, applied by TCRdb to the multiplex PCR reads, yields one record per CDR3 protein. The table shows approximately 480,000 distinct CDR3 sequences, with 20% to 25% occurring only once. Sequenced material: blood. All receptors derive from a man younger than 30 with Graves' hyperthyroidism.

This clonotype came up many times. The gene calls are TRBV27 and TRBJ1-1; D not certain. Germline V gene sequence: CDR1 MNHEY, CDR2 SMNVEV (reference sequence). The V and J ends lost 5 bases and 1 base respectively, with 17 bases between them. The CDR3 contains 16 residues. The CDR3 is CASSPHPLRWNTEAFF. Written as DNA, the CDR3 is TGTGCCAGCAGTCCCCACCCTCTACGTTGGAACACTGAAGCTTTCTTT.

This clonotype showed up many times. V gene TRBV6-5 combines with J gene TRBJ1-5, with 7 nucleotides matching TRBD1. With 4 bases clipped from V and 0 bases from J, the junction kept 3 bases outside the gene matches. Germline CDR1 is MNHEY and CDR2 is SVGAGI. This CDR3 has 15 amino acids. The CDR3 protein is CASSLGQYSNQPQHF. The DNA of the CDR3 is TGTGCCAGCAGTTTGGGACAGTATAGCAATCAGCCCCAGCATTTT.

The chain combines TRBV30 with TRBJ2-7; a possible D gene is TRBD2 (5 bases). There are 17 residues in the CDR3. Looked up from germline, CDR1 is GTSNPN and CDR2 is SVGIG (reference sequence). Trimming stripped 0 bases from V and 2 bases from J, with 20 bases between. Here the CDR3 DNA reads TGTGCCTGGAGTGTAAGACCCACGGGGAGAGTGACCTACGAGCAGTACTTC. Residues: CAWSVRPTGRVTYEQYF.

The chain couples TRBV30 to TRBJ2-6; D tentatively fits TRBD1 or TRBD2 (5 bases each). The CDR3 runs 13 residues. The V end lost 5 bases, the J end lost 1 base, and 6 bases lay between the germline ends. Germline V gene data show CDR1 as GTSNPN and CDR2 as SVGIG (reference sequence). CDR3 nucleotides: TGTGCCTGGGGGGGTTCTGGGGCCAACGTCCTGACTTTC. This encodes CAWGGSGANVLTF.

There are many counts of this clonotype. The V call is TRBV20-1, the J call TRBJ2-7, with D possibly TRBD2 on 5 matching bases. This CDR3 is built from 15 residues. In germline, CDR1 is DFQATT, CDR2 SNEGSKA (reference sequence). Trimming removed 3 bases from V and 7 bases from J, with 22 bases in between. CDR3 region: CSASRVGVLLVEQYF. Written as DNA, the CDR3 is TGCAGTGCTAGTAGGGTCGGGGTCCTACTCGTTGAGCAGTACTTC.

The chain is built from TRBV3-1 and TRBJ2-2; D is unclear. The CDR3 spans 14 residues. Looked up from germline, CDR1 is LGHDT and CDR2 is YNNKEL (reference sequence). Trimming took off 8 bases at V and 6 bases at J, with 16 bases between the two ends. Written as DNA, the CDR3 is TGTGCCAGCCGCGTCAGGAGTTTCGCCGGGGAGCTGTTTTTT. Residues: CASRVRSFAGELFF.

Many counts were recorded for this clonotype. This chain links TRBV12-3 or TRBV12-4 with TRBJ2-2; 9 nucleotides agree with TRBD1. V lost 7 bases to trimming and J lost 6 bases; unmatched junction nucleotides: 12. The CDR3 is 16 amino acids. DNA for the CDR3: TGTGCCAGCACCCCGGAGGGGGACAGGGCGGCCGGGGAGCTGTTTTTT. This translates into CASTPEGDRAAGELFF.

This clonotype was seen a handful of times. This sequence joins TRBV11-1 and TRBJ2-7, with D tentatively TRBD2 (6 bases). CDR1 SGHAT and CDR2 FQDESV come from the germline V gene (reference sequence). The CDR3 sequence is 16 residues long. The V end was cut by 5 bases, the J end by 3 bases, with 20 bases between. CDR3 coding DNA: TGTGCCAGCAGCCCCCGGGAGCGAGGGTCCAGCTACGAGCAGTACTTC. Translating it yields CASSPRERGSSYEQYF.

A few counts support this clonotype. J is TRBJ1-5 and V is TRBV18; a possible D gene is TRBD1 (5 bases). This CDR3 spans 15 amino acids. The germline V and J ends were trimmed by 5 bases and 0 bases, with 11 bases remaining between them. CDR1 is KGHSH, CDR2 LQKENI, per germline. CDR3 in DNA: TGTGCCAGCTCAGGGGACGGCTATAGCAATCAGCCCCAGCATTTT. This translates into CASSGDGYSNQPQHF.